This T cell receptor beta chain is from a study of cytomegalovirus exposure and HLA in healthy donors. Study findings and constraints: High specificity and sensitivity for cytomegalovirus status were reported for the classifier. Many donors carried some public TCRs, although rarity characterized most TCR sequences.

Clones were read by immunoSEQ multiplex PCR, and TCRdb kept only the in-frame ones, dropping some. The sample carries more than 85,000 clones, about 90% recorded once. Regarding this clone: The antigen remains unidentified.

V lost 5 bases to trimming and J lost 7 bases; unmatched junction nucleotides: 5. Per germline, CDR1 KGHSH and CDR2 LQKENI. There are 13 residues in the CDR3. From the roughly 120-subject validation cohort, which was separate from the roughly 710-subject first cohort, the donors were drawn. The receptor was derived from a young woman in good health and CMV-seronegative. The chain couples TRBV18 to TRBJ2-1; TRBD2 matches 7 bases. The sequencing sample was made of PBMCs. The DNA for the CDR3 is TGTGCCAGCTCAATGAACGGGGGGAATGAGCAGTTCTTC. This encodes CASSMNGGNEQFF.